This TCR beta chain was documented in a study of identical twins. CDR3 length equals 16 residues. Germline loops: CDR1 SGHAT, CDR2 FQNNGV. Trimming cost V 5 bases and J 1 base; bases outside gene matches: 4. In TCRdb, the 5' RACE reads were re-called with MiXCR into one record per CDR3 protein. The sample records about 530,000 distinct CDR3 sequences, about 20% being singletons. These records were also assigned to another study, of yellow fever vaccine responses in identical twins.

The chain couples TRBV11-2 to TRBJ1-4; 10 bases map to TRBD1. The clonotype originates from a woman aged 18-29 years in good health. The sample comprised CD4+ T cells sorted from blood. The CDR3 DNA reads TGTGCCAGCAGCAGAAGGACAGGGGGAACTAATGAAAAACTGTTTTTT. The encoded protein is CASSRRTGGTNEKLFF.